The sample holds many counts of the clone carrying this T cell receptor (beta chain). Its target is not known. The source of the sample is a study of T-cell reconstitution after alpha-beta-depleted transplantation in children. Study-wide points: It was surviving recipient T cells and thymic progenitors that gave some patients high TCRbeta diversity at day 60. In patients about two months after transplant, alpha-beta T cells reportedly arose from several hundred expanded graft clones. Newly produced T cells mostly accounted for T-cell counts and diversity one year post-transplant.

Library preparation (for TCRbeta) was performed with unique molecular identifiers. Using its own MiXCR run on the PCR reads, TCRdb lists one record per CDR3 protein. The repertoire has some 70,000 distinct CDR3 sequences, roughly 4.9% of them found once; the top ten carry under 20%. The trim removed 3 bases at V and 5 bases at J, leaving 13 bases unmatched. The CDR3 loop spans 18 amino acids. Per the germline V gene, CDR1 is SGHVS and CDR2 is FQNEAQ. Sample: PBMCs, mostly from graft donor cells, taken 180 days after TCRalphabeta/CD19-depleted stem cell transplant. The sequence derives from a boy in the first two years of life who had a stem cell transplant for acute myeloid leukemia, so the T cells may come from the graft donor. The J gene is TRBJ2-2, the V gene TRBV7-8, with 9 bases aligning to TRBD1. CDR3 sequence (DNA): TGTGCCAGCAGCTTCCCCGGGACAGGGAATAGGAAAACCGGGGAGCTGTTTTTT. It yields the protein CASSFPGTGNRKTGELFF.